Following are 21 T cell receptor beta chains from one sample sequenced in a study of blood T cell repertoires in COVID-19 (dated by TCRdb to about 2020). The library was built by means of the immunoSEQ multiplex PCR assay. TCRdb's version of the immuneACCESS table is confined to in-frame rearrangements and falls short of the full clone set. An unresolved V gene accounts for under half of the shortfall where checked; the remainder is of unknown origin. This sample is represented by more than 50,000 clones; roughly four fifths of them were singletons. The ten largest clonotypes hold 28% of the sample. Sequenced material: peripheral blood. These receptors were taken from an elderly woman with acute or convalescent COVID-19.

This clone came up a few times. This rearrangement joins TRBV6-6 to TRBJ2-7; maybe TRBD2 (5 bases). With 0 bases removed from V and 1 base from J, the gap between germline ends came to 10 bases. From germline, CDR1 is MNHNY and CDR2 SVGAGI (reference sequence). The CDR3 extends over 15 amino acids. This CDR3 reads CASSYSGGPSYEQYF. The CDR3, as DNA: TGTGCCAGCAGTTACTCGGGCGGGCCGTCCTACGAGCAGTACTTC.

V and J are TRBV5-1 and TRBJ2-5; 9 bases are a match to TRBD1. Looked up from germline, CDR1 is SGHRS and CDR2 is YFSETQ. V gave up 7 bases and J gave up 5 bases; unmatched junction bases: 18. This CDR3 region has 17 residues. The CDR3 region has the DNA TGCGCCAGCGCAACTCGACCGGGACAGGGAATTAGGGAGACCCAGTACTTC. Its protein is CASATRPGQGIRETQYF.

This clone was picked up one time. The rearrangement links TRBV6-5 to TRBJ2-7, with TRBD2 matching over 7 bases. From germline, CDR1 is MNHEY and CDR2 SVGAGI. J lost 7 bases, V lost 6 bases, and 15 bases had no gene match. The CDR3 runs 15 residues. CDR3 DNA: TGTGCCAGCAGCCCCGGCGGGGTAGCGGGCTTAGAGCAGTACTTC. Translating it yields CASSPGGVAGLEQYF.

The rearrangement links TRBV30 to TRBJ1-6; D unclear. The CDR3 is 15 residues long. Per the germline V gene, CDR1 is GTSNPN and CDR2 is SVGIG (reference sequence). Trimming removed 3 bases at V and 6 bases at J, with 15 bases between. CDR3 nucleotides: TGTGCCTGGAGCCTGAACGCGGGCGGTAATTCACCCCTCCACTTT. It encodes CAWSLNAGGNSPLHF.

The chain couples TRBV5-1 to TRBJ2-3; 7 bases agree with TRBD2. Germline assignment: CDR1 SGHRS and CDR2 YFSETQ. This CDR3 is 16 amino acids long. Trimming took 1 base from V and 2 from J; bases not matched to a gene: 7. The CDR3 spells CASSLNSGPLTDTQYF. The CDR3 DNA follows: TGCGCCAGCAGCTTGAATAGCGGGCCCCTCACAGATACGCAGTATTTT.

The rearrangement joins TRBV29-1 to TRBJ2-5, with 8 bases fitting TRBD2. The CDR3 has 18 amino acids. Germline assignment: CDR1 SQVTM and CDR2 ANQGSEA. With 0 bases clipped from V and 1 base from J, the junction kept 13 bases outside the gene matches. The CDR3 nucleotides read TGCAGCGTTGAAGATAGCGAGCAGCGGGAGACCTCCCAAGAGACCCAGTACTTC. This codes for CSVEDSEQRETSQETQYF.

The chain employs TRBV9 and TRBJ1-1; a possible D gene is TRBD1 (6 bases). Germline CDR1 reads SGDLS; CDR2 reads YYNGEE. The CDR3 length is 13 residues. Between the trimmed V and J ends, which lost 0 bases and 4 bases, there was a span of 7 bases. The CDR3 sequence is CASSVAGATEAFF. The CDR3 DNA sequence: TGTGCCAGCAGCGTAGCAGGGGCCACTGAAGCTTTCTTT.

The chain couples TRBV19 to TRBJ1-1; tentative D call: TRBD1 (6 bases). In germline, CDR1 is LNHDA, CDR2 SQIVND (reference sequence). Deletions cut 4 bases from V and 0 bases from J, with 12 bases between. The CDR3 has 15 amino acids. The CDR3 region has the DNA TGTGCCAGTAGTACACCACAGGGACTGAACACTGAAGCTTTCTTT. Translated: CASSTPQGLNTEAFF.

The chain links TRBV6-5 to TRBJ1-4, with TRBD1 as a possible D gene (6 bases). CDR1 and CDR2 from the germline V gene are MNHEY and SVGAGI. The CDR3 has 14 amino acids. The ends were cut back, 5 bases at V and 8 bases at J, with 15 bases in the middle. The CDR3 sequence: CASSRNRDNEKLFF. The CDR3 DNA is TGTGCCAGCAGTCGAAACCGGGACAACGAAAAACTGTTTTTT.

This clone was recorded a few times. J is TRBJ2-1 and V is TRBV6-2 or TRBV6-3, with TRBD2 identical over 7 bases. The length of the CDR3 is 13 residues. CDR1 and CDR2 (germline): MNHEY, SVGEGT. The J segment lost 7 bases and the V segment lost 5 bases, leaving 5 bases of the junction unmatched. The CDR3, as DNA: TGTGCCAGCAGTGGACTAGTTGCGAATGAGCAGTTCTTC. Amino acids: CASSGLVANEQFF.

The CDR3 loop is CASSLGLAGVSDTQYF. The CDR3 region has the DNA TGCGCCAGCAGCCTGGGACTAGCGGGAGTCTCAGATACGCAGTATTTT. V usage is TRBV5-1 and J usage is TRBJ2-3, with TRBD2 matching over 14 bases. Germline CDR1 SGHRS, CDR2 YFSETQ. The CDR3 contains 16 residues. Trimming removed 4 bases from V and 4 bases from J; junction bases left unmatched: 5.

This chain uses TRBV19 with TRBJ2-5, with 8 bases lining up with TRBD1. Germline V gives CDR1 LNHDA, CDR2 SQIVND (reference sequence). The CDR3 consists of 13 residues. The trim removed 5 bases at V and 4 bases at J, leaving 3 bases unmatched. The CDR3 nucleotides read TGTGCCAGTAGTTCACAGGGGGGAGAGACCCAGTACTTC. Amino acid sequence: CASSSQGGETQYF.

The V and J genes are TRBV7-9 and TRBJ1-6; D ambiguous. Germline CDR1 is SEHNR and CDR2 is FQNEAQ (reference sequence). V was clipped by 8 bases and J by 8 bases, with 16 bases between them. This CDR3 spans 14 amino acids. CDR3 nucleotides: TGTGCCAGCGAGTTGAGGGCAGGAGATTCACCCCTCCACTTT. As protein: CASELRAGDSPLHF.

This clone is a singleton in its sample. The gene calls are TRBV5-1 and TRBJ2-4; 11 bases match TRBD2. Germline lookup yields CDR1 SGHRS and CDR2 YFSETQ. The CDR3 length is 18 residues. V gave up 0 bases and J gave up 0 bases; unmatched junction bases: 5. Here the CDR3 reads CASSLVVAGGVAKNIQYF. CDR3 in DNA: TGCGCCAGCAGCTTGGTAGTAGCGGGAGGGGTAGCCAAAAACATTCAGTACTTC.

CDR3 bases: TGCGCCAGCAGCCACGCGACAGGCACGAATCAGCCCCAGCATTTT. It yields the protein CASSHATGTNQPQHF. The chain combines TRBV4-3 with TRBJ1-5; the D gene is possibly TRBD1 (6 bases). CDR1 is LGHNA, CDR2 YSLEER, per germline. V dropped 3 bases and J dropped 4 bases, with 13 bases sitting between them. The CDR3 runs 15 residues.

The chain recombines TRBV19 with TRBJ2-3; D may be TRBD2 (6 bases). Looked up from germline, CDR1 is LNHDA and CDR2 is SQIVND (reference sequence). The V end was cut by 7 bases, the J end by 3 bases, with 14 bases between. This CDR3 comprises 14 residues. The CDR3 nucleotides are TGTGCCAGTACGACGTTTGGGGGGACAGATACGCAGTATTTT. It codes for CASTTFGGTDTQYF.

The CDR3, as DNA: TGTGCCAGCAGTTCAGCGGATACGCAGTATTTT. Translated: CASSSADTQYF. V usage is TRBV6-2 or TRBV6-3 and J usage is TRBJ2-3; no definite D call. The germline V gene has CDR1 MNHEY and CDR2 SVGEGT. The CDR3 totals 11 residues. Deletions cut 4 bases from V and 6 bases from J, with 5 bases between.

J is TRBJ2-1 and V is TRBV30, with D unclear. CDR3 length: 16 residues. CDR1 and CDR2 from the germline V gene are GTSNPN and SVGIG (reference sequence). Trimming removed 0 bases from V and 8 bases from J, with 20 bases in between. CDR3 coding DNA: TGTGCCTGGAGTGTACACCAACGGAGTAGAGGCCATGAGCAGTTCTTC. This translates into CAWSVHQRSRGHEQFF.

This chain joins TRBV14 and TRBJ1-1; D is perhaps TRBD1 (5 bases). The germline V gene has CDR1 SGHDN and CDR2 FVKESK. The CDR3 consists of 13 residues. The V gene lost 6 bases and the J gene lost 1 base, with 9 bases spanning the gap. This chain's CDR3 is CASRIGGNTEAFF. DNA of the CDR3: TGTGCCAGCAGGATCGGGGGGAACACTGAAGCTTTCTTT.

The rearrangement links TRBV7-8 to TRBJ2-2, with D unresolved. CDR1 SGHVS and CDR2 FQNEAQ come from the germline V gene. Trimming took 5 bases from V and 6 from J, leaving 7 bases between them. This CDR3 has 12 amino acids. CDR3 in amino acids: CASSLPAGELFF. The CDR3 DNA is TGTGCCAGCAGCCTTCCGGCCGGGGAGCTGTTTTTT.

The J gene is TRBJ2-1, the V gene TRBV6-5, with TRBD2 matching over 9 bases. The CDR3 covers 16 residues. Germline V gene lookup returns CDR1 MNHEY and CDR2 SVGAGI. V lost 2 bases and J lost 6; bases outside the gene matches: 8. The CDR3 loop is CASSYEIAGVGNEQFF. CDR3 coding DNA: TGTGCCAGCAGTTACGAAATAGCGGGAGTGGGCAATGAGCAGTTCTTC.